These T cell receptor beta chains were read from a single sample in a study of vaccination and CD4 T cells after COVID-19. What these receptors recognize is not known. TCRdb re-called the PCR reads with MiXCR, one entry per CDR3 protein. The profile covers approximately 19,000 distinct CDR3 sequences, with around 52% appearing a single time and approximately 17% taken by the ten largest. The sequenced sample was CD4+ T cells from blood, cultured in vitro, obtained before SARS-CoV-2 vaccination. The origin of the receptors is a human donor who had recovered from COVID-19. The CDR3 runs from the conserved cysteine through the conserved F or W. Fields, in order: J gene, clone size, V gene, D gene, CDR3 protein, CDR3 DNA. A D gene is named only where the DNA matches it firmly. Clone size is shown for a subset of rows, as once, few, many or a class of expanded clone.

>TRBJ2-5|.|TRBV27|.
CASSLSGGRGQQETQYF
TGTGCCAGCAGTTTATCTGGTGGCAGGGGACAACAGGAGACCCAGTACTTC
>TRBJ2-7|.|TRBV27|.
CASSWSGAPSAYEQYF
TGTGCCAGCAGTTGGTCCGGGGCCCCGTCGGCTTACGAGCAGTACTTC
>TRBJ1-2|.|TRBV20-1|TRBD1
CSARGGSYGYTF
TGCAGTGCCCGAGGGGGCTCGTATGGCTACACCTTC
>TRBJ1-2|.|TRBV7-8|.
CASSFQGIYGYTF
TGTGCCAGCAGCTTTCAGGGTATTTATGGCTACACCTTC
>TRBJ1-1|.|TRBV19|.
CASSLPVMAEAFF
TGTGCCAGTAGCCTTCCAGTGATGGCTGAAGCTTTCTTT
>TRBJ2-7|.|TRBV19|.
CASSIVRGTSYEQYF
TGTGCCAGTAGTATAGTCCGGGGGACCTCCTACGAGCAGTACTTC
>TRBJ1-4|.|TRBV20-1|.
CSAPPGSLTGEKLFF
TGCAGTGCGCCCCCGGGGTCCTTAACGGGTGAAAAACTGTTTTTT
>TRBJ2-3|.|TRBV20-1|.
CSATRQGGTQYF
TGCAGTGCTACCCGACAGGGAGGGACGCAGTATTTT
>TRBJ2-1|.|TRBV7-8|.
CASSFQTSKFF
TGTGCCAGCAGCTTTCAAACTAGCAAGTTCTTC
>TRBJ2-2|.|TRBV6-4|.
CASRAQGGAGELFF
TGTGCCAGCAGGGCCCAGGGGGGGGCCGGGGAGCTGTTTTTT
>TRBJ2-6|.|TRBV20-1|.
CSARDRRAGANVLTF
TGCAGTGCTAGAGATAGAAGGGCTGGGGCCAACGTCCTGACTTTC
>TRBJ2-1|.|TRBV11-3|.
CASSATGPAYNEQFF
TGTGCCAGCAGCGCAACCGGGCCTGCCTACAATGAGCAGTTCTTC
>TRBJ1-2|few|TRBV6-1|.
CASSGSRGGNYGYTF
TGTGCCAGCAGTGGGTCCAGGGGAGGTAACTATGGCTACACCTTC
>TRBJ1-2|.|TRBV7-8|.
CASSRGGGNYGYTF
TGTGCCAGCAGCCGGGGGGGTGGAAACTATGGCTACACCTTC
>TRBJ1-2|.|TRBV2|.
CASSEIGGDYGYTF
TGTGCCAGCAGTGAAATTGGGGGGGACTATGGCTACACCTTC
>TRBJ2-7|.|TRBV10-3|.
CAISESKLLQSSYEQYF
TGTGCCATCAGTGAGTCCAAATTGTTACAGAGCTCCTACGAGCAGTACTTC
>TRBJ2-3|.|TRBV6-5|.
CASSYDISPDTQYF
TGTGCCAGCAGTTACGACATCTCCCCCGATACGCAGTATTTT
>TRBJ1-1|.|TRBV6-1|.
CASSVRGNTEAFF
TGTGCCAGCAGTGTAAGAGGGAACACTGAAGCTTTCTTT
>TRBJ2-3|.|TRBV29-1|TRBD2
CSVMGLHTDTQYF
TGCAGCGTGATGGGACTACACACAGATACGCAGTATTTT
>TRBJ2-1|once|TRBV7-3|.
CASSPLGRSSYNEQFF
TGTGCCAGCAGCCCTCTGGGTAGGAGCTCCTACAATGAGCAGTTCTTC
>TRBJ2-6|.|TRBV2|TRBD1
CASHRGLAGANVLTF
TGTGCCAGCCACAGGGGGCTGGCGGGGGCCAACGTCCTGACTTTC
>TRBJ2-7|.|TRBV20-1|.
CSAGTVPSYEQYF
TGCAGTGCCGGGACTGTACCCTCCTACGAGCAGTACTTC
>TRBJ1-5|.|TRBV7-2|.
CASSLSGGQNQPQHF
TGTGCCAGCAGCTTATCGGGGGGGCAGAATCAGCCCCAGCATTTT
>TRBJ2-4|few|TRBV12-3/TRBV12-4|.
CASRGRDFGKNIQYF
TGTGCCAGCAGGGGCAGGGACTTCGGCAAAAACATTCAGTACTTC
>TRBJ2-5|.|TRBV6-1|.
CASSDQETQYF
TGTGCCAGCAGTGACCAAGAGACCCAGTACTTC
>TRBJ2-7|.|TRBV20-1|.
CSASRTAGREQYF
TGCAGTGCTAGTCGGACCGCGGGTCGCGAGCAGTACTTC
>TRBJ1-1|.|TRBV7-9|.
CASSLDVTAMNTEAFF
TGTGCCAGCAGCTTAGACGTGACAGCGATGAACACTGAAGCTTTCTTT
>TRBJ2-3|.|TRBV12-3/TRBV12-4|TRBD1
CASSSGQGDSSTDTQYF
TGTGCCAGCAGTTCCGGACAGGGGGATTCTAGCACAGATACGCAGTATTTT
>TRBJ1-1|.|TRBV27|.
CASSSAAGEGTEAFF
TGTGCCAGCAGTTCCGCGGCGGGTGAGGGCACTGAAGCTTTCTTT
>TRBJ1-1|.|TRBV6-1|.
CASTRGRDTEAFF
TGTGCCAGTACGCGGGGGAGAGACACTGAAGCTTTCTTT
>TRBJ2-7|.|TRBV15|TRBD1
CATSRDRFYEQYF
TGTGCCACCAGCAGGGACAGGTTCTACGAGCAGTACTTC
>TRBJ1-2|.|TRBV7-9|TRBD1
CASSLTGGAHGYTF
TGTGCCAGCAGCTTAACAGGGGGGGCACATGGCTACACCTTC